Detailed here is one T cell receptor beta chain. Antigen unknown. Sequenced by immunoSEQ multiplex PCR; TCRdb stores in-frame clones only, minus some. Of fewer than 150,000 clones listed, 92% are singletons. These data are taken from a study of Tregs in tolerant kidney transplant recipients. Thawed PBMCs were FACS-sorted into unstimulated CD4+CD25+CD127- regulatory T cells, CD4+CD25- non-regulatory cells, CD4 and CD8 cells. V lost 6 bases and J 2 bases, leaving 15 bases between the germline ends. The germline CDR1 and CDR2 sequences are SGHRS and YFSETQ. The CDR3 is 14 residues long. Findings and caveats of the study: Activated donor B cell expansion appeared to reveal the most relevant donor-specific TCRbeta repertoire. Few patients were studied, so findings need validation in larger groups.

Material for sequencing was CD4+ T cells from blood. This receptor was taken from a human donor in good health. The V call is TRBV5-1, the J call TRBJ2-7; D is possibly TRBD2 (6 bases). In DNA form, the CDR3 reads TGCGCCAGCAAGGACTATCAGGGCACCTACGAGCAGTACTTC. This gives the protein CASKDYQGTYEQYF. The full variable domain, its missing parts supplied by reference TRBV5-1 and TRBJ2-7, is KAGVTQTPRYLIKTRGQQVTLSCSPISGHRSVSWYQQTPGQGLQFLFEYFSETQRNKGNFPGRFSGRQFSNSRSEMNVSTLELGDSALYLCASKDYQGTYEQYFGPGTRLTVT.